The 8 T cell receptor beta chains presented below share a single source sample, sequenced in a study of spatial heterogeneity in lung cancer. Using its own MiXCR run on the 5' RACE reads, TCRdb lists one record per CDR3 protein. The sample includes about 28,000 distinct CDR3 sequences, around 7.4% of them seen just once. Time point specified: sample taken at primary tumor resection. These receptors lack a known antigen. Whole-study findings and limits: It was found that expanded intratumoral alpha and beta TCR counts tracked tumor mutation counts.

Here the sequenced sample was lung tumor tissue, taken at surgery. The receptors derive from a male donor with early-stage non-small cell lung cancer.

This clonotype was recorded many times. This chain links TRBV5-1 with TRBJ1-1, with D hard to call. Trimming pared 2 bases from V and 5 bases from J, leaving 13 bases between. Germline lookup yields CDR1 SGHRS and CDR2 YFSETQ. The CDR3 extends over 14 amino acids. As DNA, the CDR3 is TGCGCCAGCAGCTTAAACGCGGGAGGGACTGAAGCTTTCTTT. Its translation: CASSLNAGGTEAFF.

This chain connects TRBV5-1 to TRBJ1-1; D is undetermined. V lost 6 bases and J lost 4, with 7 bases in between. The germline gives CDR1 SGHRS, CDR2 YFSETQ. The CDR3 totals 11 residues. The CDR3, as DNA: TGCGCCAGCAAAATGGGCACTGAAGCTTTCTTT. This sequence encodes CASKMGTEAFF.

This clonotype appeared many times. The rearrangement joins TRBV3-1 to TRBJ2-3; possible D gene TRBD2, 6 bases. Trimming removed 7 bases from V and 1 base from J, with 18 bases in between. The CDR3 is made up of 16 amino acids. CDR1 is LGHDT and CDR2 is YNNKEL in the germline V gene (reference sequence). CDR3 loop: CASTLRAGGGTDTQYF. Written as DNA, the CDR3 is TGTGCCAGCACCCTTCGAGCCGGGGGTGGCACAGATACGCAGTATTTT.

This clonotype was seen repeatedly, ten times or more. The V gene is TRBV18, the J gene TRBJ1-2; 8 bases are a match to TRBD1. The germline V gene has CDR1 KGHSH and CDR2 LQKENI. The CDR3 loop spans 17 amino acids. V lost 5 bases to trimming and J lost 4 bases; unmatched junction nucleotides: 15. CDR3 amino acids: CASSSREAGGGVYGYTF. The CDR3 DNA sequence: TGTGCCAGCTCATCCCGGGAGGCAGGGGGCGGCGTCTATGGCTACACCTTC.

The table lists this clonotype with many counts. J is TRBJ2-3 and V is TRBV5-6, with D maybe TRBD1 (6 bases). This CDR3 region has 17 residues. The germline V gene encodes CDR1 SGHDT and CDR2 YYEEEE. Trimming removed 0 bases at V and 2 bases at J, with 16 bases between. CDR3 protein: CASSLASRQAFTDTQYF. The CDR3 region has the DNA TGTGCCAGCAGCTTGGCTTCCCGACAGGCTTTCACAGATACGCAGTATTTT.

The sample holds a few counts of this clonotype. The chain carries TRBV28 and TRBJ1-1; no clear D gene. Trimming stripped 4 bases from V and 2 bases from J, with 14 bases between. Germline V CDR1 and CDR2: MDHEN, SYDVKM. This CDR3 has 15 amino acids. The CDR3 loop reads CASSSPRDGNTEAFF. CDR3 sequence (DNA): TGTGCCAGCAGTTCACCCCGAGACGGTAACACTGAAGCTTTCTTT.

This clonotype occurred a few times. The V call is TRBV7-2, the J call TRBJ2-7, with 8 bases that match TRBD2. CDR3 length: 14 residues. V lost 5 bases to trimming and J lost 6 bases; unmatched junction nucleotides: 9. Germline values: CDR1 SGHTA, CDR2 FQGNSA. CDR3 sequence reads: CASSLISGVIEQYF. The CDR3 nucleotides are TGTGCCAGCAGCCTAATTAGCGGGGTAATCGAGCAGTACTTC.

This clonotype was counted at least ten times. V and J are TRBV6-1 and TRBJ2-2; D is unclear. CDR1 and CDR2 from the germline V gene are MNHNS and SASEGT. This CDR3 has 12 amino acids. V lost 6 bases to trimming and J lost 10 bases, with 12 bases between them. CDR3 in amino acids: CASRLGSLELFF. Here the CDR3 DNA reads TGTGCCAGCAGGTTGGGGTCCTTGGAGCTGTTTTTT.